This T cell receptor beta chain stems from a study of patients and donors after allogeneic stem cell transplantation. One entry per CDR3 protein results from TCRdb running MiXCR on the RT-PCR reads. The table lists about a million distinct CDR3 sequences, over 15% of them singletons. The TCR sequence derives from a human donor who was either an allogeneic HSCT recipient or a stem cell or donor lymphocyte infusion donor (not recorded which). It is not recorded whose cells these are; they may come from a transplant donor. Source material: blood, either unsorted or a sorted T cell fraction (not recorded which).

CDR3 DNA sequence: TGTGCCATAGGGACAGGAGGGTCGTGGGGCTACACCTTC. Encoded protein: CAIGTGGSWGYTF. The chain couples TRBV10-3 to TRBJ1-2; 8 nucleotides match TRBD1. V lost 9 bases to trimming and J lost 8 bases; unmatched junction nucleotides: 11. Germline-derived CDR1 and CDR2 are ENHRY and SYGVKD. The CDR3 consists of 13 residues.